The entry below gives a single T cell receptor beta chain sequence along with its context. At least ten counts were recorded for this clonotype. It has no known antigen specificity. The input lacks base qualities; no much larger clone sits a single base away. The sample originates from a study of T cells in Graves' hyperthyroidism and ophthalmopathy (dated by TCRdb to the late 2010s). For the study in its entirety: Peripheral blood was collected at initial diagnosis, before any treatment. In about six Graves' hyperthyroidism patients, the study also compared T-cell repertoires from thyroid tissue with T-cell repertoires from blood. To identify TCR V-J signatures that set the groups apart, the researchers used a discovery cohort of about a hundred patients, made up of roughly 40 with Graves' ophthalmopathy and 57 with stable Graves' hyperthyroidism. After sampling, hyperthyroidism patients received methimazole starting at 30 mg daily, and ophthalmopathy patients received high-dose intravenous methylprednisolone. Whether ophthalmopathy could be predicted prospectively was tested in an independent validation cohort made up of under 20 hyperthyroidism patients plus 17 patients who later progressed to ophthalmopathy. According to the paper, TCR Vbeta CDR3 sequencing was carried out on over 130 peripheral blood samples, which came from 40 to 45 ophthalmopathy, fewer than 80 hyperthyroidism and some 17 progressor patients. The 100 discovery patients were randomly split 7:3 into training and test sets. What the research found in general, with its limitations: Sample size was not statistically predetermined, and blinding of investigators to group allocation was not performed. During validation, the model predicted progression to ophthalmopathy a median of approximately 6.5 months ahead of onset, with around 70% sensitivity and 72.22% specificity. Most expanded thyroid clonotypes (frequency above 0.001) were also detected in blood, a finding suggesting that blood repertoires may reflect thyroid immune responses. A model built on a 13 V-J signature distinguished ophthalmopathy from stable hyperthyroidism, reaching 87.88% sensitivity and around 81% specificity in cross-validation and 80%/75% in testing.

The TCR beta CDR3 regions were amplified from the RNA transcripts. For the first round of RT-PCR on the TCR CDR3, the HTBI primer set was used together with the Qiagen OneStep RT-PCR kit. Libraries were constructed in a second round of multiplex PCR, after which size selection and purification were performed. Sequencing of the libraries was done on an Illumina HiSeq2000 using paired-end 100 bp reads. Under the source paper's analysis protocol: SOAPnuke was used to process the raw data, removing reads that contained adapters or uncalled bases, had a mean Phred below 15, or lacked an exact match to the constant primer or identifier. High-quality paired reads were merged with COPE v1.2.5, and unique nucleotide sequences were defined as clonotypes. MiTCR v1.1 was used to align clonotypes to the IMGT TRBV, TRBD and TRBJ reference segments. Only V-J combinations with frequency above 0.0001, covering roughly 99% of repertoires, were analysed. A TCS score was defined as the ratio between F50 (clonal expansion) and ExV (chaos), using BLOSUM62-based TCRdist between CDR3 peptides within each V-J. Welch's t-statistics and random forest reduced approximately 520 V-J features to under 15, which were used in a naive Bayes classifier (R e1071). TCRdb reran the public reads through fastp at Q25 and MiXCR, keeping productive beta chains. Each CDR3 protein gets just one entry, which takes the most common genes and DNA from the rows behind it. The V and J calls here are based on TCRdb, not the publication. This sample holds 280,000 or so distinct CDR3 sequences; 25% to 30% were observed only once. The biggest ten clones account for over 25% of the sample.

The CDR1 and CDR2 encoded by the germline V gene (reference sequence) are SEHNR and FQNEAQ. The CDR3, from cysteine to phenylalanine, totals 14 residues. Only the CDR3 region is kept as DNA, spanning 42 bases read in frame from base 1. V is trimmed back by 0 bases and J by 8 bases, and the junction contains 4 bases that no gene match accounts for. Hyperthyroidism patients were newly diagnosed, with disease duration under 2 months, and aged 18 to 65 years. Exclusion was applied to patients with uncontrolled infections, other autoimmune diseases, pregnancy or lactation. Diagnoses were based on clinical symptoms, serum thyroxine and TRAb, thyroid ultrasound and orbital computed tomography. Blood from progressor patients was collected at the time of first diagnosis with hyperthyroidism, before any ophthalmopathy symptoms had appeared. PBMCs were separated from roughly 10 ml of fresh peripheral blood using Ficoll-Paque density gradient centrifugation. Progressor patients were initially diagnosed with Graves' hyperthyroidism and developed ophthalmopathy during follow-up. Total RNA was extracted with Trizol reagent, and quality was checked on an Agilent 2100 Bioanalyzer.

The rearranged segments are TRBV7-9 and TRBJ1-5, and TRBD1 aligns with 7 junction nucleotides. What was sequenced was blood. The sequence came from a man aged 35 to 55 with Graves' hyperthyroidism that later progressed to Graves' ophthalmopathy. The nucleotide sequence is TGTGCCAGCAGCTTAGCAGGGGGCAGGGAGCCCCAGCATTTT. The encoded protein is CASSLAGGREPQHF.